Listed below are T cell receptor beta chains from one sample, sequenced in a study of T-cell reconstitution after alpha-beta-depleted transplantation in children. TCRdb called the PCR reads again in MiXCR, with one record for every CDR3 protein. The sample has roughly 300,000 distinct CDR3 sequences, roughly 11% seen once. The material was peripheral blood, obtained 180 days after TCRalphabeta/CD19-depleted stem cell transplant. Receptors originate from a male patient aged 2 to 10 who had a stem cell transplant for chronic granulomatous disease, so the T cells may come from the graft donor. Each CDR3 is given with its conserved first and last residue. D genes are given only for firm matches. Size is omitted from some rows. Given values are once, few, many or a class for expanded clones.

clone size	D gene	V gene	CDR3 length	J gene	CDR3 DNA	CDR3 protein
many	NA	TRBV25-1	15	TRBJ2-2	TGTGCCAGCCAAAGTAACAGGGAGAACACCGGGGAGCTGTTTTTT	CASQSNRENTGELFF
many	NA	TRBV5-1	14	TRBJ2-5	TGCGCCAGCAGCTTGGCCAGGGGTCGCGAGACCCAGTACTTC	CASSLARGRETQYF
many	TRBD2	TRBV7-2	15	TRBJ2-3	TGTGCCAGCAGCTATGATAGCGGGGGAGGCTCGGCGCAGTATTTT	CASSYDSGGGSAQYF
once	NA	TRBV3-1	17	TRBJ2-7	TGTGCCTGCAGCCAAGATAAGGGGCTAGGGAACTACTACGAGCAGTACTTC	CACSQDKGLGNYYEQYF
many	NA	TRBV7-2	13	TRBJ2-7	TGTGCCAGCAGCCCCGCTCCCTCCTACGAGCAGTACTTC	CASSPAPSYEQYF
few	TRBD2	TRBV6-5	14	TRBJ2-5	TGTGCCAGCAGTTACCGTGGGGGGGGAGAGACCCAGTACTTC	CASSYRGGGETQYF
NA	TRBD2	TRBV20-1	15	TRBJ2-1	TGCAGTGCTAGAGCGAGCGGGAGGGCTGGGGGTGAGCAGTTCTTC	CSARASGRAGGEQFF
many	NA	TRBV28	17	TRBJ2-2	TGTGCCAGCAGTTTGGCCGAGCCCGAGTTTAATACCGGGGAGCTGTTTTTT	CASSLAEPEFNTGELFF
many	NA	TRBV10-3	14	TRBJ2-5	TGTGCCATCAGCGCGCAGGGGGGCCAAGAGACCCAGTACTTC	CAISAQGGQETQYF
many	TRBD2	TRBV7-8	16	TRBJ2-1	TGTGCCAGCAGCTTAGGTGGTAGCGGGAGGTACAATGAGCAGTTCTTC	CASSLGGSGRYNEQFF
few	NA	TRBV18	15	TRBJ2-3	TGTGCCAGCCCCAAAGAAGCTGGTTTTGCAGATACGCAGTATTTT	CASPKEAGFADTQYF
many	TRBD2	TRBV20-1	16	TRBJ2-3	TGCAGTGCCGAACTAGCGGGAAGTTCGGGCACAGATACGCAGTATTTT	CSAELAGSSGTDTQYF
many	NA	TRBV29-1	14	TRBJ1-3	TGCAGCGCGAGAACAGGAACCTCTGGAAACACCATATATTTT	CSARTGTSGNTIYF
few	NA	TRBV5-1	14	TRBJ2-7	TGCGCCAGCAGCTTTACGGGAGCGACCTACGAGCAGTACTTC	CASSFTGATYEQYF
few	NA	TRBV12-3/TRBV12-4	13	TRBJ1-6	TGTGCCAGCAGTTTAGCGGAGGGTTCACCCCTCCACTTT	CASSLAEGSPLHF
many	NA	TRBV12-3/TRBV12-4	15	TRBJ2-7	TGTGCCAGCAGTTCGTCCGGGACAATCTCCTACGAGCAGTACTTC	CASSSSGTISYEQYF
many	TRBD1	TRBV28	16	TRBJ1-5	TGTGCCAGCAGTTTAAGACAGGGGAATAGCAATCAGCCCCAGCATTTT	CASSLRQGNSNQPQHF
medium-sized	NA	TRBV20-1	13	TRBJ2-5	TGCAGTGCTGGCCGGGACTTCCAAGAGACCCAGTACTTC	CSAGRDFQETQYF
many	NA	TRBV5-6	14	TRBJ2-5	TGTGCCAGCAGCTTTCTACAGTACCAAGAGACCCAGTACTTC	CASSFLQYQETQYF
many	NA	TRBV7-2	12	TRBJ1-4	TGTGCCAGCAGCTTGACTAATGAAAAACTGTTTTTT	CASSLTNEKLFF
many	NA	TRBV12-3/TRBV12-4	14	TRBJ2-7	TGTGCCAGCAATTCTGCGGGACAAGCCTACGAGCAGTACTTC	CASNSAGQAYEQYF
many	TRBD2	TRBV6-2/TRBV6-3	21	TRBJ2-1	TGTGCCAGCAGCCCTAGTCGCAGTTTATCGTCCCTAGCGGGACTTTACAATGAGCAGTTCTTC	CASSPSRSLSSLAGLYNEQFF
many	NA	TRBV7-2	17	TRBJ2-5	TGTGCCAGCAGCTTAGGGCTAGCTGGTGGTCGACAAGAGACCCAGTACTTC	CASSLGLAGGRQETQYF
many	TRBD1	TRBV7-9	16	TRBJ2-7	TGTGCCAGCAGCTTAGGGCCCCAGGGGGCGGGTTACGAGCAGTACTTC	CASSLGPQGAGYEQYF
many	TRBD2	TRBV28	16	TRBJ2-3	TGTGCCAGCAGTTCTTGGCGGGAGCCTGGCACAGATACGCAGTATTTT	CASSSWREPGTDTQYF
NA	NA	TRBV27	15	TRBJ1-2	TGTGCCAGCCCCGCCGGAGGACCGATCCCCTATGGCTACACCTTC	CASPAGGPIPYGYTF
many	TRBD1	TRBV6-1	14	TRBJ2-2	TGTGCCAGCAGCAGGACAGGGAACACCGGGGAGCTGTTTTTT	CASSRTGNTGELFF
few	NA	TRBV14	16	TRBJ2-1	TGTGCCAGCAGTCAGTTCGGCGGGAAGAGAGACAATGAGCAGTTCTTC	CASSQFGGKRDNEQFF
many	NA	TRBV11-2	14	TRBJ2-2	TGTGCCAGCAGCTTGGGGTTGGGCACCGGGGAGCTGTTTTTT	CASSLGLGTGELFF
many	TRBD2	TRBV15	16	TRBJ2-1	TGTGCCACCAGCAGAGAGCTAGCGGGTCCCCCCCATGAGCAGTTCTTC	CATSRELAGPPHEQFF
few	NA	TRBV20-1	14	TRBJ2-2	TGCAGATTACAGGGTCAGTTCCACACCGGGGAGCTGTTTTTT	CRLQGQFHTGELFF
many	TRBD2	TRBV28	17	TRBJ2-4	TGTGCCAGCAGTTTCGGACTAGCGGAAAACCCGTTGAACATTCAGTACTTC	CASSFGLAENPLNIQYF
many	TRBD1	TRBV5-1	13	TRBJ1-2	TGCGCCAGCAGCTGGGGACAGACGGATGGCTACACCTTC	CASSWGQTDGYTF
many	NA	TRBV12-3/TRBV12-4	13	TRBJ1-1	TGTGCCAGCAGTACCTCCGGGCTAATGTTCGCTTTCTTT	CASSTSGLMFAFF
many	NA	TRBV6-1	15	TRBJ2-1	TGTGCCAGCAGGCCCGGGACAAGCTCCTACAATGAGCAGTTCTTC	CASRPGTSSYNEQFF
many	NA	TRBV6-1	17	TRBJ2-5	TGTGCCAGCAGTGAAGCCCAAACCGGGACTGTTACTTGGACCCAGTACTTC	CASSEAQTGTVTWTQYF
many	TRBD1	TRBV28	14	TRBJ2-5	TGTGCCAGCGGAAGGACAGGGGGCGGTGAGACCCAGTACTTC	CASGRTGGGETQYF
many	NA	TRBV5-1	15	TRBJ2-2	TGCGCCAGCAGCTTGGTGCCGGGCGCGGACGGGGAGCTGTTTTTT	CASSLVPGADGELFF
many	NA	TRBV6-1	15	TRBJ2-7	TGTGCCAGCGTAAGTCGGGGGAACCCTCCCTACGAGCAGTACTTC	CASVSRGNPPYEQYF
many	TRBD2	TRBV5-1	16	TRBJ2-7	TGCGCCAGCAGCTCCCTTAGCGGGGGTGGGACCTACGAGCAGTACTTC	CASSSLSGGGTYEQYF
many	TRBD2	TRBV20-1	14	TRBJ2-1	TGCAGTGCCACAAGCGGGGGACCCCGTGATGAGCAGTTCTTC	CSATSGGPRDEQFF
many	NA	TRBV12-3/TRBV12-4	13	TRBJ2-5	TGTGCCAGCAGTTTACGAGGGGCAGAGACCCAGTACTTC	CASSLRGAETQYF